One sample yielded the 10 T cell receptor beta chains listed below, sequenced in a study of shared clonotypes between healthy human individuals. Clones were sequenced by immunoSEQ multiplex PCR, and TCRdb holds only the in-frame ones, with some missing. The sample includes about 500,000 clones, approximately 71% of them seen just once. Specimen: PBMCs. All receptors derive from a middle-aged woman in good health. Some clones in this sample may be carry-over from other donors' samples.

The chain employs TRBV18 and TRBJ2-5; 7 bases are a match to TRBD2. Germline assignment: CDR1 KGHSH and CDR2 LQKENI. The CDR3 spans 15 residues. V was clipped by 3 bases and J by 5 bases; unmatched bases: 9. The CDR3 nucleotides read TGTGCCAGCTCACCCGCGGGGGTCGAAGGGGAGACCCAGTACTTC. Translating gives CASSPAGVEGETQYF.

CDR3 in amino acids: CAWSEGGAYEQYF. For the CDR3, the DNA is TGTGCCTGGAGTGAGGGCGGTGCCTACGAGCAGTACTTC. J is TRBJ2-7 and V is TRBV30; D call uncertain. The germline CDR1 and CDR2 sequences are GTSNPN and SVGIG (reference sequence). The CDR3 extends over 13 amino acids. V was pared by 1 base and J by 2 bases, with 9 bases between.

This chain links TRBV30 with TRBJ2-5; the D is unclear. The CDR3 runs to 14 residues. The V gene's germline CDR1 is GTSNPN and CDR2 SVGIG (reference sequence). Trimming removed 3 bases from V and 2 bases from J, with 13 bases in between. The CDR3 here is CAWSNPPVQETQYF. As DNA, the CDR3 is TGTGCCTGGAGCAATCCCCCAGTACAAGAGACCCAGTACTTC.

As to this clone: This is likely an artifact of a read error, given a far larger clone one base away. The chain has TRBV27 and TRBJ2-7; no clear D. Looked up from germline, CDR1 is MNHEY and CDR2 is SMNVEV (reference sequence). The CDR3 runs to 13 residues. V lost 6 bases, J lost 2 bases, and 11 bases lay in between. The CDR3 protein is CASSPGSAYEQYF. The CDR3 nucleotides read TGTGCCAGCAGCCCGGGCTCCGCCTACGAGCAGTACTTC.

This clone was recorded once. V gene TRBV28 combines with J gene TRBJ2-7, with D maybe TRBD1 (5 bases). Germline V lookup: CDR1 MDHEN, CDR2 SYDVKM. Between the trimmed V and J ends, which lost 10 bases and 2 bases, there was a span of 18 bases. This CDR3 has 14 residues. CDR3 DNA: TGTGCCACCAAGCAGGGTGGCTGGACCTACGAGCAGTACTTC. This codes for CATKQGGWTYEQYF.

The CDR3 here is CASSEQGATYEQYF. The CDR3 DNA reads TGTGCCAGTAGTGAGCAGGGGGCTACCTACGAGCAGTACTTC. The chain couples TRBV19 to TRBJ2-7, with TRBD1 matching 8 bases. V lost 5 bases and J lost 2; bases outside the gene matches: 5. CDR3 size: 14 residues. Germline CDR1 is LNHDA and CDR2 is SQIVND (reference sequence).

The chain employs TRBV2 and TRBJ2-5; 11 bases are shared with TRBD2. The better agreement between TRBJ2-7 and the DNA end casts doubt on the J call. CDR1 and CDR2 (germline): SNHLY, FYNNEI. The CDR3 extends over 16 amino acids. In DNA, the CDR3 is TGTGCCAGCAGTGGGGTCCTAGCGGGAGGCGCCGACGAGCAGTACTTC. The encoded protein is CASSGVLAGGADEQYF.

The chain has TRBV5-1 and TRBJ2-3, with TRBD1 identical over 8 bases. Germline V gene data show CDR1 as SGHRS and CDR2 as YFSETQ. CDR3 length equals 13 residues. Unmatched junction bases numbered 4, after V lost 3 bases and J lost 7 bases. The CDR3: CASSSGQANTQYF. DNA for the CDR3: TGCGCCAGCAGCTCGGGACAGGCAAATACGCAGTATTTT.

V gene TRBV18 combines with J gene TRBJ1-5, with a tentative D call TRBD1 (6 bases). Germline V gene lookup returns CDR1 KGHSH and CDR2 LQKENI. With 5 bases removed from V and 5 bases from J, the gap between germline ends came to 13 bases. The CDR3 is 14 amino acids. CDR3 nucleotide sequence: TGTGCCAGCTCAAAACAGGGTGGGGATCAGCCCCAGCATTTT. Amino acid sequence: CASSKQGGDQPQHF.

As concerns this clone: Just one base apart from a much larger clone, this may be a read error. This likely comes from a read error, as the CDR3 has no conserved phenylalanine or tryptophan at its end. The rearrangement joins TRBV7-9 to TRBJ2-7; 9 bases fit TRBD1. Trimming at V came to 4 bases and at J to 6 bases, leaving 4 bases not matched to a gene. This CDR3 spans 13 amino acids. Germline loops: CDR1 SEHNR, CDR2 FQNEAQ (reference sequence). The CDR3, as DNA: TGTGCCAGCAGCTGGCCGACAGGGGGCGAGCAGTACCTC. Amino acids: CASSWPTGGEQYL.